Given below is one T cell receptor (beta chain) in context. This entry comes from a study of shared T cell receptors in the human thymus. The length of the CDR3 is 15 residues. Germline CDR1 and CDR2: SNHLY and FYNNEI. Germline trimming cut 6 bases from V and 1 base from J; bases unmatched to any gene: 8. Assay used: immunoSEQ multiplex PCR; TCRdb lists only in-frame clones, some missing. The sample contains 650,000 to 950,000 clones, 75% to 90% of which appear only once. These same records also appear under a second study, on human thymus T cells. From that paper: Donation was from healthy Finnish infants who were having corrective surgery that addressed congenital heart defects. What appeared biased in thymic and blood repertoires was the usage of V and J genes. In unrelated individuals, thymic repertoires overlapped highly, according to related research.

The TCR originated in a girl younger than two with a congenital heart defect. Sequencing was performed on thymocytes. V is TRBV2 and J is TRBJ2-5, with 7 bases fitting TRBD1. CDR3 loop: CASRRQGQPQETQYF. DNA of the CDR3: TGTGCCAGCAGACGTCAGGGACAGCCCCAAGAGACCCAGTACTTC.